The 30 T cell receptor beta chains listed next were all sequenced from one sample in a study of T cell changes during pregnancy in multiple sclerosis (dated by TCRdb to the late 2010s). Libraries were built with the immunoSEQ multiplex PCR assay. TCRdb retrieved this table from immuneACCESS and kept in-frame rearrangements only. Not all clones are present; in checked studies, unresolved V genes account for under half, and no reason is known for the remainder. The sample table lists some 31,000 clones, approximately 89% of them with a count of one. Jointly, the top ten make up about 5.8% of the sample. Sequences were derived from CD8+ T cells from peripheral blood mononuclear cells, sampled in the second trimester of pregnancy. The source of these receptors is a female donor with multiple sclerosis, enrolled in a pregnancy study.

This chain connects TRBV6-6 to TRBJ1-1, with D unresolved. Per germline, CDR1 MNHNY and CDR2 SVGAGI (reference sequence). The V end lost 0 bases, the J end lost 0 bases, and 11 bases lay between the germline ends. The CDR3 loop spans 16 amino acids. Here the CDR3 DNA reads TGTGCCAGCAGTTACTCGTCAGATAAAATGAACACTGAAGCTTTCTTT. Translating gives CASSYSSDKMNTEAFF.

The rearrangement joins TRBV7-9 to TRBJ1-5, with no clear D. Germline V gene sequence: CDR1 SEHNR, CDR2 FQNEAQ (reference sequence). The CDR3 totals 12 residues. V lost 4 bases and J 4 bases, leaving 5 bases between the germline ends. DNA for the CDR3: TGTGCCAGCAGCTACACAAATCAGCCCCAGCATTTT. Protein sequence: CASSYTNQPQHF.

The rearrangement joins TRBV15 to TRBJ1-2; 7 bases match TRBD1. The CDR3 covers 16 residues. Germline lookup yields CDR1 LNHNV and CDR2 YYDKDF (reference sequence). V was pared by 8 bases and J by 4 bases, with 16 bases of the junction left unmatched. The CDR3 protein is CATSYSLTGTSYGYTF. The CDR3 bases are TGTGCCACCTCCTACTCCCTGACAGGGACGTCCTATGGCTACACCTTC.

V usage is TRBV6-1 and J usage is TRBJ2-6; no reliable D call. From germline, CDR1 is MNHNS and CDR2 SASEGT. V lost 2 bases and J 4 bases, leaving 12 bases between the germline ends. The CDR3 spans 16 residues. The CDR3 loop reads CASSEIMAEGANVLTF. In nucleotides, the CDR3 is TGTGCCAGCAGTGAAATTATGGCGGAAGGGGCCAACGTCCTGACTTTC.

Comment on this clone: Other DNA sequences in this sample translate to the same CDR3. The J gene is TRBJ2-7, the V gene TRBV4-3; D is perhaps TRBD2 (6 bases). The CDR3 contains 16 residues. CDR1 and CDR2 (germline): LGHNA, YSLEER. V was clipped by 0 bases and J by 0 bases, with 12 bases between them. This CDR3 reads CASSQDIGGSSYEQYF. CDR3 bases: TGCGCCAGCAGCCAAGATATCGGGGGATCCTCCTACGAGCAGTACTTC.

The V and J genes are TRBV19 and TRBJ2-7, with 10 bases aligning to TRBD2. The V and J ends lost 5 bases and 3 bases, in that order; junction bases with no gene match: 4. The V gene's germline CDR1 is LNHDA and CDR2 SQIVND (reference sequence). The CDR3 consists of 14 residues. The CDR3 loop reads CASSLASGGYEQYF. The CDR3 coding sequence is TGTGCCAGTAGTCTAGCTAGCGGGGGCTACGAGCAGTACTTC.

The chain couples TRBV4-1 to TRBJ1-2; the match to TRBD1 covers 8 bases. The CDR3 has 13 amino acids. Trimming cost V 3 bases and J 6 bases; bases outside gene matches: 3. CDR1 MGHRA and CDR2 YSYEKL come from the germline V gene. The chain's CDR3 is CASSHETGDGYTF. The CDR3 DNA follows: TGCGCCAGCAGCCACGAGACAGGGGATGGCTACACCTTC.

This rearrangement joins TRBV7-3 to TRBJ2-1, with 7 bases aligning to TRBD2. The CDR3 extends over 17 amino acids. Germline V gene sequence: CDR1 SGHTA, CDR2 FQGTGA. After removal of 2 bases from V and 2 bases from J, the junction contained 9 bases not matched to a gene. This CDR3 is CASSLGVAGSTYNEQFF. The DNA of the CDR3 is TGTGCCAGCAGCTTAGGGGTAGCGGGTTCCACCTACAATGAGCAGTTCTTC.

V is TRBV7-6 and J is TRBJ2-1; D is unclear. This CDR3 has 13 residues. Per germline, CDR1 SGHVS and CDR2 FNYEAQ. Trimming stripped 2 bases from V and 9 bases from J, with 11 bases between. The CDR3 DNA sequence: TGTGCCAGCAGCTTAACCCCGTCCAGTGAGCAGTTCTTC. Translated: CASSLTPSSEQFF.

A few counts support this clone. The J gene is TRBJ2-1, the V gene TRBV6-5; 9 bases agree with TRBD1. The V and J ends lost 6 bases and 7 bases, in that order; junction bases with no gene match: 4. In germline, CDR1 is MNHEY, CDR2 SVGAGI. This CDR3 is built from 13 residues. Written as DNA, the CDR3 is TGTGCCAGCAGGGGACAGGGTTGGAATGAGCAGTTCTTC. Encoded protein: CASRGQGWNEQFF.

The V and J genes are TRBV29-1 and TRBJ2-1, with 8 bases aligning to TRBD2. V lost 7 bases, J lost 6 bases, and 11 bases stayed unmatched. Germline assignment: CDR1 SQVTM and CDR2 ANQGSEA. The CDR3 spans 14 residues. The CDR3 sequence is CSAPAGTRVNEQFF. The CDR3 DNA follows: TGCAGCGCCCCCGCCGGGACTAGGGTCAATGAGCAGTTCTTC.

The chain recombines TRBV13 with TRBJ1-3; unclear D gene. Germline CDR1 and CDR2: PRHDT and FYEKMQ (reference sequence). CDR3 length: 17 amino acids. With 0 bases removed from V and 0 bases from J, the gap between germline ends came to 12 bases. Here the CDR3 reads CASSLGTRGLSGNTIYF. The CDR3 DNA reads TGTGCCAGCAGCTTAGGCACCCGGGGTCTCTCTGGAAACACCATATATTTT. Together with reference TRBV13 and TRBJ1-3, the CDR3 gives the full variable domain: AAGVIQSPRHLIKEKRETATLKCYPIPRHDTVYWYQQGPGQDPQFLISFYEKMQSDKGSIPDRFSAQQFSDYHSELNMSSLELGDSALYFCASSLGTRGLSGNTIYFGEGSWLTVV.

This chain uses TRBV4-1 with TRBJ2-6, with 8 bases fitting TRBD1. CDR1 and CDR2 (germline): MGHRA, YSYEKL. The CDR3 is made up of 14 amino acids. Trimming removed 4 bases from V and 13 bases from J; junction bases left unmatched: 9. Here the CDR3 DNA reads TGCGCCAGCAGCCCCCCGGGACAGGCGGGGGTCCTGACTTTC. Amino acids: CASSPPGQAGVLTF.

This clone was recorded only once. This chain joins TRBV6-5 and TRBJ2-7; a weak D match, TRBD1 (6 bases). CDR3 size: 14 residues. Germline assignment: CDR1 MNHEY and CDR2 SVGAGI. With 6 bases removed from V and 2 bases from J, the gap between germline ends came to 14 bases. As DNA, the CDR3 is TGTGCCAGCAGGGTCGGACAGTACCCCTACGAGCAGTACTTC. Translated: CASRVGQYPYEQYF.

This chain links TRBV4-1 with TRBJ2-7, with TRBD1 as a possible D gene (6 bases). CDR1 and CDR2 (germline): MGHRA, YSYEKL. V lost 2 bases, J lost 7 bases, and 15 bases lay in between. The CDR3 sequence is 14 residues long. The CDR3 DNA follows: TGCGCCAGCAGCCAATTATACAGGGTATCAGAGCAGTACTTC. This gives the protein CASSQLYRVSEQYF.

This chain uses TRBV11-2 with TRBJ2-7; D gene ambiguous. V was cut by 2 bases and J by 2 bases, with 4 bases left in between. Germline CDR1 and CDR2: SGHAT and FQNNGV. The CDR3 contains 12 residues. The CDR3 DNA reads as TGTGCCAGCAGCTTAAGCCCCTACGAGCAGTACTTC. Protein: CASSLSPYEQYF.

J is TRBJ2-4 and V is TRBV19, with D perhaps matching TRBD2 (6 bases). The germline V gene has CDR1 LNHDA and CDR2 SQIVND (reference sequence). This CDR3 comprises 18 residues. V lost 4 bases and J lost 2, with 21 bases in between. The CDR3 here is CASSTPRGGSGPKNIQYF. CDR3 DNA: TGTGCCAGTAGTACCCCCCGTGGGGGGAGTGGTCCCAAAAACATTCAGTACTTC.

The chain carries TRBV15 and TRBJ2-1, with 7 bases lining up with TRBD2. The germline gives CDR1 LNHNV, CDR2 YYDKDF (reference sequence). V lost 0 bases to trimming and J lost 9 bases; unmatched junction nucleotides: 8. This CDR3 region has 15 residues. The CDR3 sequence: CATSRDRGSDGEQFF. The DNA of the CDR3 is TGTGCCACCAGCAGAGACCGCGGGAGTGATGGTGAGCAGTTCTTC.

Written as DNA, the CDR3 is TGTGCCAGCAGTTTCTTGGGAGACACTGAAGCTTTCTTT. Translated: CASSFLGDTEAFF. The J gene is TRBJ1-1, the V gene TRBV27; D remains ambiguous. There are 13 residues in the CDR3. The V end was cut by 3 bases, the J end by 3 bases, with 8 bases between. Germline CDR1 MNHEY, CDR2 SMNVEV (reference sequence).

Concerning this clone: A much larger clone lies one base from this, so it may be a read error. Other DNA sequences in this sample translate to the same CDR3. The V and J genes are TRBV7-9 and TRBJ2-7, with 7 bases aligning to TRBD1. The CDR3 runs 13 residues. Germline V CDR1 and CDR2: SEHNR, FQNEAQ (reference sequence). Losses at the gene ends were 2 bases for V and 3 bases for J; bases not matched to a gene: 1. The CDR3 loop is CASSLQGDYEQYF. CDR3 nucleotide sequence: TGTGCCAGCAGCTTACAGGGGGACTACGAGCAGTACTTC.

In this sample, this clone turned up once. CDR3 in DNA: TGTGCCAGTAGTATGTTGCAGGCGAGCACAGATACGCAGTATTTT. This gives the protein CASSMLQASTDTQYF. The chain links TRBV19 to TRBJ2-3; D not certain. The CDR3 length is 15 residues. The germline gives CDR1 LNHDA, CDR2 SQIVND (reference sequence). Trimming took 3 bases from V and 0 from J, leaving 10 bases between them.

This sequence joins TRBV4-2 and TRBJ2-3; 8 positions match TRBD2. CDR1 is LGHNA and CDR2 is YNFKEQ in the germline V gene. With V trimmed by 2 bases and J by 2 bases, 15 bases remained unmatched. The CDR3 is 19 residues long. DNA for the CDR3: TGTGCCAGCAGCCAACCATTTAGCGGGGAAACGATCCCCACAGATACGCAGTATTTT. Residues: CASSQPFSGETIPTDTQYF.

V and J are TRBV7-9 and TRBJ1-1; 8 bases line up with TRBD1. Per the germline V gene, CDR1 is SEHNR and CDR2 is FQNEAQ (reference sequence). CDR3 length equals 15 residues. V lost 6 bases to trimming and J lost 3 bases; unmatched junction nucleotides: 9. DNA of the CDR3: TGTGCCAGCAGGGTGAATCAGGGGGCAGACACTGAAGCTTTCTTT. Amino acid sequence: CASRVNQGADTEAFF. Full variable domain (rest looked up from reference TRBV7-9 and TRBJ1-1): DTGVSQNPRHKITKRGQNVTFRCDPISEHNRLYWYRQTLGQGPEFLTYFQNEAQLEKSRLLSDRFSAERPKGSFSTLEIQRTEQGDSAMYLCASRVNQGADTEAFFGQGTRLTVV.

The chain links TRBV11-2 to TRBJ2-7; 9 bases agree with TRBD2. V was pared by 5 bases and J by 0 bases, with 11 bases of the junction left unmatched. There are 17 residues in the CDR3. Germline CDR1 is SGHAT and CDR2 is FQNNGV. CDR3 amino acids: CASSEPPRLADSYEQYF. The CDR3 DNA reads TGTGCCAGCAGCGAACCACCGAGACTAGCGGACTCCTACGAGCAGTACTTC.

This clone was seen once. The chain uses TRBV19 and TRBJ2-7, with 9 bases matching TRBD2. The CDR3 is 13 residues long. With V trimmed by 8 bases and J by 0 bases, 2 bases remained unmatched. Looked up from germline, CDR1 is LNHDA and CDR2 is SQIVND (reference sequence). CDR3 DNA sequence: TGTGCCAGTCGACTAGCGGACTCCTACGAGCAGTACTTC. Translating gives CASRLADSYEQYF.

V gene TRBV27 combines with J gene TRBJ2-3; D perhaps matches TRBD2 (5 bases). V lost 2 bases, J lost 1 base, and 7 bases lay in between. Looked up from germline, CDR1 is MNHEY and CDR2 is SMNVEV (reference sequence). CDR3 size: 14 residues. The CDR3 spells CASSLERGTDTQYF. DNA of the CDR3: TGTGCCAGCAGTTTAGAGAGGGGCACAGATACGCAGTATTTT.

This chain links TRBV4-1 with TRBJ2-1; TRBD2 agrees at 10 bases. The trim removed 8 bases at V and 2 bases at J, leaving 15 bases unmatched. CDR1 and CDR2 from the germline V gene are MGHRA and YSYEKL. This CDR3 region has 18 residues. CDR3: CASAIHRGLAGAYNEQFF. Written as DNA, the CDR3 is TGCGCCAGCGCTATACATAGGGGGCTAGCGGGAGCCTACAATGAGCAGTTCTTC.

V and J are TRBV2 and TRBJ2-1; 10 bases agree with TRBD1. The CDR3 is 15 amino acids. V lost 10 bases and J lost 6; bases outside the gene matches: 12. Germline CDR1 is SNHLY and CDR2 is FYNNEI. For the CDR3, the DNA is TGTGCCATCCGCAGCCGGGACAGGGGCGGCAATGAGCAGTTCTTC. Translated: CAIRSRDRGGNEQFF.

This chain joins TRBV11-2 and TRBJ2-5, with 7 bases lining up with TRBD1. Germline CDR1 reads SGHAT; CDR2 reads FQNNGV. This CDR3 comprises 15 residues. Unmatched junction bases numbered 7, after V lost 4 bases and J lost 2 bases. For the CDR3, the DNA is TGTGCCAGCAGCTCCCGGGACAGCGAACAAGAGACCCAGTACTTC. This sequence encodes CASSSRDSEQETQYF.

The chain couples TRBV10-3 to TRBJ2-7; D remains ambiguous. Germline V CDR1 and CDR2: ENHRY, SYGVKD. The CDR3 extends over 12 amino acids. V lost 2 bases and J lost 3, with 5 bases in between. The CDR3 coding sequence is TGTGCCATCAGTGAGGGCAACTACGAGCAGTACTTC. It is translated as CAISEGNYEQYF.